These 10 T cell receptor beta chains share one sample of origin, sequenced in a study of spatial heterogeneity in lung cancer. The time point here: sample taken at primary tumor resection. No cell sorting; template was whole RNA from tumor, lung tissue or PBMC. Using its own MiXCR run on the 5' RACE reads, TCRdb lists one record per CDR3 protein. The data show tens of thousands of distinct CDR3 sequences, about 20% seen once. Sequenced here: PBMCs, sampled at surgery. The receptors were gathered from a male donor with early-stage non-small cell lung cancer.

The gene calls are TRBV6-5 and TRBJ2-3, with D hard to call. Germline V gene sequence: CDR1 MNHEY, CDR2 SVGAGI. The CDR3 runs to 11 residues. Trimming removed 4 bases at V and 5 bases at J, with 4 bases between. DNA of the CDR3: TGTGCCAGCAGTTTCGGAGATACGCAGTATTTT. It is translated as CASSFGDTQYF.

The rearrangement links TRBV2 to TRBJ2-7; 8 bases fit TRBD1. V shed 4 bases and J 5 bases; nucleotides not matched to a gene: 10. CDR3 size: 15 residues. Germline lookup yields CDR1 SNHLY and CDR2 FYNNEI. In nucleotides, the CDR3 is TGTGCCAGCAGTGTTCGGGTGACAGGGGACCACGAGCAGTACTTC. This codes for CASSVRVTGDHEQYF.

The chain links TRBV5-4 to TRBJ1-2; the D is unclear. Germline lookup yields CDR1 SGHNT and CDR2 YYREEE (reference sequence). V shed 4 bases and J shed 1 base, with 17 bases lying between them. This CDR3 contains 16 residues. The CDR3 DNA reads as TGTGCCAGCAGCCCTCACCCGGACGGTTTTAACTATGGCTACACCTTC. This translates into CASSPHPDGFNYGYTF. Combining the CDR3 with reference TRBV5-4 and TRBJ1-2 gives the whole variable domain ETGVTQSPTHLIKTRGQQVTLRCSSQSGHNTVSWYQQALGQGPQFIFQYYREEENGRGNFPPRFSGLQFPNYSSELNVNALELDDSALYLCASSPHPDGFNYGYTFGSGTRLTVV.

The rearrangement joins TRBV7-8 to TRBJ2-5; 14 nucleotides line up with TRBD2. The germline CDR1 and CDR2 sequences are SGHVS and FQNEAQ. Trimming took 1 base from V and 4 from J; bases not matched to a gene: 5. The CDR3 spans 17 residues. CDR3 nucleotides: TGTGCCAGCAGCTTAGACGGGACTAGCGGGAGCCGAGAGACCCAGTACTTC. Amino acids: CASSLDGTSGSRETQYF.

The chain employs TRBV6-5 and TRBJ2-7; TRBD1 agrees at 8 bases. V shed 0 bases, J shed 0 bases, and the junction held 10 bases outside the gene matches. The CDR3 covers 18 residues. Germline assignment: CDR1 MNHEY and CDR2 SVGAGI. CDR3 loop: CASSYSQPGQASSYEQYF. The CDR3 DNA is TGTGCCAGCAGTTACTCCCAACCGGGACAGGCGAGCTCCTACGAGCAGTACTTC.

The rearrangement joins TRBV9 to TRBJ2-1, with 12 bases that match TRBD2. This CDR3 comprises 15 residues. CDR1 SGDLS and CDR2 YYNGEE come from the germline V gene. With V trimmed by 0 bases and J by 11 bases, 6 bases remained unmatched. This CDR3 reads CASSVERTSGMKQFF. In DNA form, the CDR3 reads TGTGCCAGCAGCGTAGAGAGGACTAGCGGGATGAAGCAGTTCTTC.

The chain carries TRBV6-2 or TRBV6-3 and TRBJ2-1; 7 positions agree with TRBD2. This CDR3 spans 18 amino acids. Losses at the gene ends were 3 bases for V and 0 bases for J; bases not matched to a gene: 11. CDR1 and CDR2 from the germline V gene are MNHEY and SVGEGT. Here the CDR3 DNA reads TGTGCCAGCAGTTATCTGGGCGGGGGAGGAAACTCCTACAATGAGCAGTTCTTC. It specifies CASSYLGGGGNSYNEQFF.

This clonotype was detected a few times. The V call is TRBV18, the J call TRBJ2-3; the D is unclear. CDR3 length equals 15 residues. V lost 1 base to trimming and J lost 1 base, with 9 bases between them. In germline, CDR1 is KGHSH, CDR2 LQKENI. The CDR3 coding sequence is TGTGCCAGCTCACCACGGATCTCAGGCACAGATACGCAGTATTTT. Amino acids: CASSPRISGTDTQYF. The variable domain in full, completed from reference TRBV18 and TRBJ2-3, reads NAGVMQNPRHLVRRRGQEARLRCSPMKGHSHVYWYRQLPEEGLKFMVYLQKENIIDESGMPKERFSAEFPKEGPSILRIQQVVRGDSAAYFCASSPRISGTDTQYFGPGTRLTVL.

This clonotype showed up just a few times. The chain couples TRBV7-3 to TRBJ2-3, with 14 bases that match TRBD2. The CDR3 consists of 17 residues. The germline gives CDR1 SGHTA, CDR2 FQGTGA. J was trimmed by 4 bases and V by 4 bases; bases with no gene match: 7. DNA of the CDR3: TGTGCCAGCAGCTCCCCGGGACTAGCGGGAGAATCAGATACGCAGTATTTT. Encoded protein: CASSSPGLAGESDTQYF.

This chain connects TRBV27 to TRBJ2-3; D call uncertain. The V gene's germline CDR1 is MNHEY and CDR2 SMNVEV (reference sequence). This CDR3 is 15 amino acids long. V lost 0 bases to trimming and J lost 4 bases, with 11 bases between them. The CDR3 coding sequence is TGTGCCAGCAGTTTATCTGGTTTAGGGCCAGATACGCAGTATTTT. It yields the protein CASSLSGLGPDTQYF.